Below, 6 T cell receptor beta chains from the same sample are listed, as sequenced in a study of prognosis after radiotherapy for stage I lung cancer. Genomic DNA was the source, and TCR beta CDR3 was amplified from it by two-round multiplex PCR. Round one of PCR was performed, and it used primers specific to each TRBV and TRBJ gene. One entry per CDR3 protein, called by TCRdb with MiXCR from the multiplex PCR reads. The sample holds about 34,000 distinct CDR3 sequences, 30% to 35% seen once. Sample: PBMCs, taken before or after stereotactic body radiation therapy (not recorded which). The receptors were gathered from a donor at least 50 years old with non-small cell lung cancer.

At least ten counts were recorded for this clonotype. V is TRBV6-2 or TRBV6-3 and J is TRBJ2-5; 8 bases are a match to TRBD2. The CDR3 covers 13 residues. Per the germline V gene, CDR1 is MNHEY and CDR2 is SVGEGT. With V trimmed by 9 bases and J by 5 bases, 8 bases remained unmatched. The CDR3 DNA follows: TGTGCCAGTTCGCGGGAGGTCGGGGAGACCCAGTACTTC. Translated, it gives CASSREVGETQYF.

This clonotype was recorded once. Sequence at one end of the junction differs from germline and may be a read error. V usage is TRBV12-3 or TRBV12-4 and J usage is TRBJ1-5, with 10 positions matching TRBD1. This CDR3 spans 14 amino acids. In DNA, the CDR3 is TGCGCCAGCAGGCCGACAGGGGGCAATCAGCCCAAGCATTTT. Translation gives CASRPTGGNQPKHF.

The sample holds many counts of this clonotype. The chain links TRBV5-4 to TRBJ2-2, with D perhaps matching TRBD2 (6 bases). The CDR3 contains 15 residues. Trimming took off 7 bases at V and 6 bases at J, with 19 bases between the two ends. Germline values: CDR1 SGHNT, CDR2 YYREEE (reference sequence). Written as DNA, the CDR3 is TGTGCCAGCGGAATAACTGGGGCGGGGTCCGGGGAGCTGTTTTTT. It encodes CASGITGAGSGELFF.

As concerns this clonotype: A much larger clone sits a single nucleotide away, making a read error possible. The chain combines TRBV2 with TRBJ2-5; D is perhaps TRBD2 (6 bases). With 6 bases removed from V and 4 bases from J, the gap between germline ends came to 18 bases. CDR1 and CDR2 from the germline V gene are SNHLY and FYNNEI. The CDR3 loop spans 15 amino acids. The CDR3 bases are TGTGCCAGCAGGATAGGAACTAGCTCTCGAGAGACCCAGTACTTC. Protein: CASRIGTSSRETQYF. The entire variable domain, with the rest obtained from reference TRBV2 and TRBJ2-5, is as follows: EPEVTQTPSHQVTQMGQEVILRCVPISNHLYFYWYRQILGQKVEFLVSFYNNEISEKSEIFDDQFSVERPDGSNFTLKIRSTKLEDSAMYFCASRIGTSSRETQYFGPGTRLLVL.

As regards this clonotype: An end of the junction differs from the germline gene, which may be a read error. J is TRBJ2-3 and V is TRBV5-6, with TRBD2 matching over 13 bases. Germline lookup yields CDR1 SGHDT and CDR2 YYEEEE. This CDR3 is built from 18 residues. CDR3 amino acids: CGSSLELAGGPSTDTQYF. The CDR3, as DNA: TGCGGCAGCAGCTTGGAACTAGCGGGAGGGCCTAGCACAGATACGCAGTATTTT.

This clonotype was seen many times. The chain carries TRBV18 and TRBJ1-1; 7 positions match TRBD1. V shed 4 bases and J 0 bases; nucleotides not matched to a gene: 2. Germline assignment: CDR1 KGHSH and CDR2 LQKENI. The CDR3 has 14 amino acids. The CDR3 nucleotides are TGTGCCAGCTCACAGGGACAGCTGAACACTGAAGCTTTCTTT. Residues: CASSQGQLNTEAFF.